The 14 T cell receptor beta chains given below trace back to one sample, sequenced in a study of beta chain features in type 1 diabetes. Expressed TCRB transcripts were sequenced after all isolated RNA was converted to cDNA. Sequencing was performed with immunoSEQ multiplex PCR; in TCRdb, only in-frame clones are kept and a portion is missing. The data hold 200,000 to 250,000 clones, with roughly a tenth observed a single time. Material: central memory CD4+ T cells from blood. These receptor sequences come from a man aged 18 to 30 in good health.

This clone showed up just a few times. V gene TRBV7-9 combines with J gene TRBJ1-2; a weak D match, TRBD1 (5 bases). Trimming stripped 1 base from V and 8 bases from J, with 14 bases between. The germline V gene has CDR1 SEHNR and CDR2 FQNEAQ (reference sequence). There are 14 residues in the CDR3. The CDR3 DNA follows: TGTGCCAGCAGCTTAGATAGGACACCGCTGGGCTACACCTTC. Amino acids: CASSLDRTPLGYTF.

The chain carries TRBV5-4 and TRBJ2-4; 7 nucleotides agree with TRBD1. Trimming at V came to 3 bases and at J to 0 bases, leaving 6 bases not matched to a gene. This CDR3 spans 16 amino acids. The germline CDR1 and CDR2 sequences are SGHNT and YYREEE (reference sequence). DNA for the CDR3: TGTGCCAGCAGCTCCCGACAGGGTATAGCCAAAAACATTCAGTACTTC. This translates into CASSSRQGIAKNIQYF.

This chain's CDR3 is CASSPTLWGGYTF. The CDR3 DNA reads TGCGCCAGCAGCCCGACCCTCTGGGGTGGCTACACCTTC. The V and J genes are TRBV4-3 and TRBJ1-2, with D unclear. V lost 4 bases to trimming and J lost 7 bases, with 13 bases between them. CDR1 is LGHNA, CDR2 YSLEER, per germline. There are 13 residues in the CDR3.

The V and J genes are TRBV19 and TRBJ2-3; 10 bases fit TRBD2. Germline V CDR1 and CDR2: LNHDA, SQIVND (reference sequence). Trimming took 2 bases from V and 4 from J; bases not matched to a gene: 15. The CDR3 length is 19 residues. The CDR3 DNA reads TGTGCCAGTAGTATATCCCAGCGGGAGGGCCCTCTCCACGCAGATACGCAGTATTTT. Amino acid sequence: CASSISQREGPLHADTQYF. Combining the CDR3 with reference TRBV19 and TRBJ2-3 gives the whole variable domain DGGITQSPKYLFRKEGQNVTLSCEQNLNHDAMYWYRQDPGQGLRLIYYSQIVNDFQKGDIAEGYSVSREKKESFPLTVTSAQKNPTAFYLCASSISQREGPLHADTQYFGPGTRLTVL.

This sequence joins TRBV2 and TRBJ2-2; TRBD1 is a possible D gene (6 bases). V was clipped by 5 bases and J by 6 bases, with 16 bases between them. Germline V gene data show CDR1 as SNHLY and CDR2 as FYNNEI. The CDR3 contains 15 residues. This chain's CDR3 is CASSPSRGVAGELFF. The CDR3 DNA reads as TGTGCCAGCAGTCCGAGCAGGGGTGTCGCCGGGGAGCTGTTTTTT.

V and J are TRBV29-1 and TRBJ2-5; 10 bases align to TRBD1. The DNA end is a closer match to TRBJ2-7, so the J assignment may be wrong. Germline CDR1 and CDR2: SQVTM and ANQGSEA. The CDR3 totals 12 residues. CDR3 bases: TGCAGCGTTCGGACAGGGGGGGACGAGCAGTACTTC. It codes for CSVRTGGDEQYF.

The table lists this clone with a few counts. This chain links TRBV15 with TRBJ2-1, with 7 nucleotides matching TRBD2. The CDR3 runs to 13 residues. J gave up 13 bases and V 2 bases, and 8 bases lay outside the gene matches. Germline V gene data show CDR1 as LNHNV and CDR2 as YYDKDF (reference sequence). Here the CDR3 DNA reads TGTGCCACCAGCAGAAACGCCGGGGGGAATCAGTTCTTC. Its translation: CATSRNAGGNQFF.

This clone was counted many times. The chain combines TRBV27 with TRBJ1-4; maybe TRBD1 (5 bases). CDR3 size: 15 residues. CDR1 is MNHEY, CDR2 SMNVEV, per germline (reference sequence). V was cut by 6 bases and J by 8 bases, with 19 bases left in between. The CDR3 spells CASSAGGGFWEKLFF. The CDR3 DNA sequence: TGTGCCAGCAGCGCGGGGGGAGGGTTTTGGGAAAAACTGTTTTTT.

V usage is TRBV19 and J usage is TRBJ2-2; 7 positions match TRBD2. CDR1 and CDR2 (germline): LNHDA, SQIVND (reference sequence). The CDR3 consists of 14 residues. J was trimmed by 9 bases and V by 5 bases; bases with no gene match: 9. The CDR3 coding sequence is TGTGCCAGTAGTCGGGCGGGGGTGCTCAGGGAGCTGTTTTTT. Protein product: CASSRAGVLRELFF.

There are a few counts of this clone. This chain connects TRBV10-3 to TRBJ2-1; the match to TRBD2 covers 7 bases. This CDR3 comprises 14 residues. V lost 4 bases to trimming and J lost 7 bases; unmatched junction nucleotides: 7. Germline CDR1 ENHRY, CDR2 SYGVKD. The CDR3 nucleotides are TGTGCCATCAGTGTTGCGGGAGAGAGGAATGAGCAGTTCTTC. It codes for CAISVAGERNEQFF.

This clone has more than one count but fewer than ten. The chain carries TRBV29-1 and TRBJ2-7, with 9 positions matching TRBD1. The CDR3 is 13 amino acids. Germline V gene data show CDR1 as SQVTM and CDR2 as ANQGSEA. V trimming: 6 bases; J trimming: 5 bases; junction bases outside the gene matches: 8. The chain's CDR3 is CSVRDRDFHEQYF. CDR3 bases: TGCAGCGTCAGGGACAGGGATTTCCACGAGCAGTACTTC.

This clone was observed at least ten times. V is TRBV4-3 and J is TRBJ2-5, with D unresolved. Germline-derived CDR1 and CDR2 are LGHNA and YSLEER. Trimming cost V 1 base and J 4 bases, with 7 bases left between them. The CDR3 length is 13 residues. CDR3 nucleotides: TGCGCCAGCAGCCAAGTTTGGAGAGAGACCCAGTACTTC. The encoded protein is CASSQVWRETQYF.

Points on this clone: This sample also contains other DNA sequences that code for the same CDR3. The chain carries TRBV18 and TRBJ2-7, with 11 bases fitting TRBD2. V lost 0 bases and J lost 3; bases outside the gene matches: 1. The CDR3 loop spans 15 amino acids. Germline values: CDR1 KGHSH, CDR2 LQKENI. The CDR3 loop reads CASSPPSGRGYEQYF. Written as DNA, the CDR3 is TGTGCCAGCTCACCACCTAGCGGGAGGGGCTACGAGCAGTACTTC.

This clone came up a few times. The V gene is TRBV2, the J gene TRBJ2-3; 7 bases agree with TRBD2. From germline, CDR1 is SNHLY and CDR2 FYNNEI. This CDR3 spans 12 amino acids. V shed 2 bases and J 15 bases; nucleotides not matched to a gene: 8. CDR3 protein: CASSERAGVGYF. CDR3 sequence (DNA): TGTGCCAGCAGTGAACGGGCGGGAGTAGGATATTTT.